Shown below are 11 T cell receptor beta chains from a single sample sequenced in a study of blood T cell repertoires in COVID-19. The assay was immunoSEQ multiplex PCR, and TCRdb's table has in-frame clones only and misses some. The table shows about 220,000 clones, with 90% occurring only once. Sequencing was performed on PBMCs or T cells enriched from blood (not recorded which). Receptors were obtained from a man younger than 45 who had been exposed to COVID-19.

The CDR3 bases are TGTGCCAGCAGGGGGACATCTGCCGGGGAGCTGTTTTTT. Protein sequence: CASRGTSAGELFF. The V and J genes are TRBV12-3 or TRBV12-4 and TRBJ2-2; D might be TRBD1 (6 bases). CDR3 length: 13 residues. The V end was cut by 6 bases, the J end by 6 bases, with 11 bases between.

CDR3 nucleotide sequence: TGTGCTAGTGGTTTGACCCCCCAGGGGCCTCTGCCCCAGCATTTT. Encoded protein: CASGLTPQGPLPQHF. V is TRBV12-5 and J is TRBJ1-5, with a tentative D call TRBD1 (6 bases). Germline lookup yields CDR1 LGHNT and CDR2 FRNRAP. Trimming left V 2 bases short and J 9 bases short, with 17 bases between. The CDR3 spans 15 residues. Full variable domain (remainder filled in from reference TRBV12-5 and TRBJ1-5): DARVTQTPRHKVTEMGQEVTMRCQPILGHNTVFWYRQTMMQGLELLAYFRNRAPLDDSGMPKDRFSAEMPDATLATLKIQPSEPRDSAVYFCASGLTPQGPLPQHFGDGTRLSIL.

The rearrangement joins TRBV30 to TRBJ2-7; 11 bases align to TRBD1. In germline, CDR1 is GTSNPN, CDR2 SVGIG (reference sequence). The length of the CDR3 is 16 residues. The V segment lost 3 bases and the J segment 5 bases; nucleotides outside the gene matches: 12. CDR3 loop: CAWRDRGLIEVHEQYF. The CDR3, as DNA: TGTGCCTGGAGGGACAGGGGGCTAATAGAGGTGCACGAGCAGTACTTC.

This clone was seen more than once but under ten times. This chain connects TRBV14 to TRBJ2-7; D perhaps matches TRBD2 (6 bases). V was clipped by 1 base and J by 1 base, with 14 bases between them. From germline, CDR1 is SGHDN and CDR2 FVKESK. The CDR3 has 16 residues. The CDR3 region is CASSQVGGLGSYEQYF. The CDR3 nucleotides read TGTGCCAGCAGCCAAGTCGGGGGACTGGGTTCCTACGAGCAGTACTTC.

This clone was recorded once. The rearrangement joins TRBV5-5 to TRBJ2-3; D gene ambiguous. CDR1 is SGHKS, CDR2 YYEKEE, per germline (reference sequence). This CDR3 spans 14 amino acids. V gave up 0 bases and J gave up 2 bases, with 7 bases separating them. The CDR3, as DNA: TGTGCCAGCAGCTTGGACAGTCACACAGATACGCAGTATTTT. Its protein is CASSLDSHTDTQYF.

The chain recombines TRBV15 with TRBJ1-5, with TRBD1 matching over 11 bases. The CDR3 runs 17 residues. Germline trimming cut 6 bases from V and 5 bases from J; bases unmatched to any gene: 12. The germline CDR1 and CDR2 sequences are LNHNV and YYDKDF (reference sequence). The CDR3 loop is CATSTSPGQGVDQPQHF. In DNA, the CDR3 is TGTGCCACCAGTACATCTCCGGGACAGGGGGTCGATCAGCCCCAGCATTTT.

At least ten counts were recorded for this clone. Written as DNA, the CDR3 is TGCGCCACCCCACGGACACTCTGCGTCCTGACTTTC. This translates into CATPRTLCVLTF. The J gene is TRBJ2-6, the V gene TRBV10-1; weak D call: TRBD1 (5 bases). V was pared by 10 bases and J by 12 bases, with 16 bases between. Germline-derived CDR1 and CDR2 are WNHNN and SYGVQD (reference sequence). The CDR3 totals 12 residues.

The CDR3 here is CASSFGGPSTDTQYF. The CDR3, as DNA: TGTGCCAGCAGCTTTGGTGGGCCAAGCACAGATACGCAGTATTTT. The chain has TRBV7-3 and TRBJ2-3; D is unclear. The CDR3 covers 15 residues. The germline V gene encodes CDR1 SGHTA and CDR2 FQGTGA. V dropped 3 bases and J dropped 0 bases, with 10 bases sitting between them.

V usage is TRBV25-1 and J usage is TRBJ2-3; D perhaps matches TRBD1 (6 bases). Germline CDR1 and CDR2: MGHDK and SYGVNS. The CDR3 runs to 15 residues. Trimming pared 2 bases from V and 0 bases from J, leaving 9 bases between. In nucleotides, the CDR3 is TGTGCCAGCAGTGAACCCGACAGGAGCACAGATACGCAGTATTTT. The encoded protein is CASSEPDRSTDTQYF. The whole variable domain, filled in from reference TRBV25-1 and TRBJ2-3, reads EADIYQTPRYLVIGTGKKITLECSQTMGHDKMYWYQQDPGMELHLIHYSYGVNSTEKGDLSSESTVSRIRTEHFPLTLESARPSHTSQYLCASSEPDRSTDTQYFGPGTRLTVL.

This clone has only a few counts. V gene TRBV2 combines with J gene TRBJ1-6; 8 bases are a match to TRBD1. The CDR3 sequence is 13 residues long. From germline, CDR1 is SNHLY and CDR2 FYNNEI. V dropped 8 bases and J dropped 7; count of bases not matched to a gene: 4. The CDR3 protein is CASAGQGNSPLHF. The CDR3 nucleotides are TGTGCCAGCGCCGGACAGGGAAATTCACCCCTCCACTTT.

V gene TRBV10-2 combines with J gene TRBJ1-5; D uncertain. CDR3 size: 13 residues. V dropped 8 bases and J dropped 0 bases, with 8 bases sitting between them. Germline loops: CDR1 WSHSY, CDR2 SAAADI. CDR3 nucleotide sequence: TGCGCCAGCTCCTCGGTTAGCAATCAGCCCCAGCATTTT. As protein: CASSSVSNQPQHF.